The rows below give T cell receptor beta chains drawn from one sample of a study of shared clonotypes between healthy human individuals. Repertoires were generated with immunoSEQ multiplex PCR, while TCRdb's copy carries only in-frame clones and drops some. The sample contains a few million clones, roughly 92% of which appear only once. Sequenced material: naive CD4+ T cells from PBMCs. The origin of the receptors is a man aged 18 to 30 in good health. Some clones in this sample may be carry-over from other donors' samples. CDR3s include the opening cysteine and the closing phenylalanine or tryptophan. The order of the fields is J gene, clone size, D gene, V gene, CDR3 DNA, CDR3 protein. The D gene is left open where the match is weak. Clone size, where shown, is once, few, many, or a class for clones that have expanded.

j_call: TRBJ1-3
clone_size: -
d_call: -
v_call: TRBV6-6
cdr3_nt: TGTGCCAGCAGTCCCCCTGCAGGAAACACCATATATTTT
cdr3_aa: CASSPPAGNTIYF

j_call: TRBJ2-5
clone_size: -
d_call: TRBD2
v_call: TRBV11-1
cdr3_nt: TGTGCCAGCAGCATAACCCACGGACTAGCGGGAGGCCCGGGGGAGACCCAGTACTTC
cdr3_aa: CASSITHGLAGGPGETQYF

j_call: TRBJ1-2
clone_size: few
d_call: TRBD1
v_call: TRBV5-4
cdr3_nt: TGTGCCAGCAGCTGGGACAGCTATGGCTACACCTTC
cdr3_aa: CASSWDSYGYTF

j_call: TRBJ2-5
clone_size: -
d_call: -
v_call: TRBV6-5
cdr3_nt: TGTGCCAGCAGCCGGCACGGGGCGAGAGAGACCCAGTACTTC
cdr3_aa: CASSRHGARETQYF

j_call: TRBJ1-1
clone_size: -
d_call: -
v_call: TRBV5-1
cdr3_nt: TGCGCCAGCAGCCCGCCGACGTCCGGGAACACTGAAGCTTTCTTT
cdr3_aa: CASSPPTSGNTEAFF

j_call: TRBJ1-1
clone_size: -
d_call: TRBD1
v_call: TRBV6-5
cdr3_nt: TGTGCCAGCAGGGGGACAGGGGGCTGGGCTTTCTTT
cdr3_aa: CASRGTGGWAFF

j_call: TRBJ2-7
clone_size: -
d_call: -
v_call: TRBV2
cdr3_nt: TGTGCCAGCAGAACAGTCTACGAGCAGTACTTC
cdr3_aa: CASRTVYEQYF

j_call: TRBJ2-7
clone_size: -
d_call: -
v_call: TRBV29-1
cdr3_nt: TGCAGCGTTGGTACCCTGAGGGGGTCCTACGAGCAGTACTTC
cdr3_aa: CSVGTLRGSYEQYF

j_call: TRBJ2-2
clone_size: once
d_call: TRBD2
v_call: TRBV9
cdr3_nt: TGTGCCAGCAGCGTAGATAGCGGGAGGGCCGGGGAGCTGTTTTTT
cdr3_aa: CASSVDSGRAGELFF

j_call: TRBJ1-2
clone_size: -
d_call: -
v_call: TRBV28
cdr3_nt: TGTGCCAGCAGTTCTGGACTGACCACTAGTGTCTATGGCTACACCTTC
cdr3_aa: CASSSGLTTSVYGYTF

j_call: TRBJ1-2
clone_size: -
d_call: TRBD1
v_call: TRBV27
cdr3_nt: TGTGCCAGCAGTTTGATAGGGGGCAGGCTCAACTATGGCTACACCTTC
cdr3_aa: CASSLIGGRLNYGYTF

j_call: TRBJ2-5
clone_size: -
d_call: TRBD2
v_call: TRBV5-8
cdr3_nt: TGTGCCAGCAGCTTTAGCGGGAGGGCCTATGAGACCCAGTACTTC
cdr3_aa: CASSFSGRAYETQYF

j_call: TRBJ2-3
clone_size: -
d_call: -
v_call: TRBV2
cdr3_nt: TGTGCCAGCAGTCAAGACACAGATACGCAGTATTTT
cdr3_aa: CASSQDTDTQYF

j_call: TRBJ2-2
clone_size: -
d_call: TRBD2
v_call: TRBV28
cdr3_nt: TGTGCCAGCAGTCCCGGACTAGTGCGAACCGGGGAGCTGTTTTTT
cdr3_aa: CASSPGLVRTGELFF

j_call: TRBJ2-5
clone_size: -
d_call: -
v_call: TRBV7-2
cdr3_nt: TGTGCCAGCAGCTTCATGGGTTCTCAGGAGACCCAGTACTTC
cdr3_aa: CASSFMGSQETQYF

j_call: TRBJ2-4
clone_size: -
d_call: TRBD1
v_call: TRBV6-1
cdr3_nt: TGTGCCAGTAGACAGGGAGACATAGCCAAAAACATTCAGTACTTC
cdr3_aa: CASRQGDIAKNIQYF

j_call: TRBJ1-2
clone_size: -
d_call: -
v_call: TRBV7-9
cdr3_nt: TGTGCCAGCAGCTTTGGGTTAACCTATGGCTACACCTTC
cdr3_aa: CASSFGLTYGYTF

j_call: TRBJ1-2
clone_size: -
d_call: -
v_call: TRBV9
cdr3_nt: TGTGCCAGCAGCGCACAACCCGGGATACGCTATGGCTACACCTTC
cdr3_aa: CASSAQPGIRYGYTF

j_call: TRBJ2-6
clone_size: -
d_call: -
v_call: TRBV27
cdr3_nt: TGTGCCAGCAGTTTTTTGAGACAGGTGAATTCTGGGGCCAACGTCCTGACTTTC
cdr3_aa: CASSFLRQVNSGANVLTF

j_call: TRBJ2-1
clone_size: once
d_call: TRBD2
v_call: TRBV27
cdr3_nt: TGTGCCAGCAGTTTACTCCGTCTAGGCGGGAGGGCCTACAATGAGCAGTTCTTC
cdr3_aa: CASSLLRLGGRAYNEQFF

j_call: TRBJ1-2
clone_size: -
d_call: TRBD1
v_call: TRBV4-3
cdr3_nt: TGCGCCAGCAGCCAACACGAACAGGGGAATCTCAACTATGGCTACACCTTC
cdr3_aa: CASSQHEQGNLNYGYTF

j_call: TRBJ1-1
clone_size: -
d_call: -
v_call: TRBV7-6
cdr3_nt: TGTGCCAGCAGCCCGAAGACAGGTCTGGGGACTGAAGCTTTCTTT
cdr3_aa: CASSPKTGLGTEAFF

j_call: TRBJ1-1
clone_size: once
d_call: TRBD1
v_call: TRBV11-2
cdr3_nt: TGTGCCAGCAGCTTAGCGGGGGGACAGGGCCGTGAAGCTTTCTTT
cdr3_aa: CASSLAGGQGREAFF

j_call: TRBJ1-1
clone_size: -
d_call: -
v_call: TRBV7-2
cdr3_nt: TGTGCCAGCAGCCTGCGCCCTATGAACACTGAAGCTTTCTTT
cdr3_aa: CASSLRPMNTEAFF

j_call: TRBJ1-4
clone_size: -
d_call: TRBD1
v_call: TRBV11-2
cdr3_nt: TGTGCCAGCAGCACCGGACAGGGGGCGGCTAATGAAAAACTGTTTTTT
cdr3_aa: CASSTGQGAANEKLFF

j_call: TRBJ2-1
clone_size: -
d_call: TRBD2
v_call: TRBV7-8
cdr3_nt: TGTGCCAGCAGCTTAGGGGGACTAGCGGGATTATATGAGCAGTTCTTC
cdr3_aa: CASSLGGLAGLYEQFF

j_call: TRBJ2-1
clone_size: -
d_call: -
v_call: TRBV5-1
cdr3_nt: TGCGCCAGCAGCTTGACTGCGGGAACTTTGAGGCTCAGCTCCTACAATGAGCAGTTCTTC
cdr3_aa: CASSLTAGTLRLSSYNEQFF

j_call: TRBJ2-7
clone_size: -
d_call: -
v_call: TRBV12-2
cdr3_nt: TGTGCAAGTCGCTTCTCCGAGGAGCCCTACGAGCAGTACTTC
cdr3_aa: CASRFSEEPYEQYF

j_call: TRBJ2-3
clone_size: -
d_call: -
v_call: TRBV5-1
cdr3_nt: TGCGCCAGCAGCTTCACAGGGCGGCCAGATACGCAGTATTTT
cdr3_aa: CASSFTGRPDTQYF

j_call: TRBJ2-2
clone_size: -
d_call: -
v_call: TRBV5-5
cdr3_nt: TGTGCCAGCAGCTTGGTCGGAACCGGGGAGCTGTTTTTT
cdr3_aa: CASSLVGTGELFF

j_call: TRBJ2-2
clone_size: -
d_call: TRBD1
v_call: TRBV27
cdr3_nt: TGTGCCAGCAGTTTGTACGGACAGGGGGCGAACACCGGGGAGCTGTTTTTT
cdr3_aa: CASSLYGQGANTGELFF